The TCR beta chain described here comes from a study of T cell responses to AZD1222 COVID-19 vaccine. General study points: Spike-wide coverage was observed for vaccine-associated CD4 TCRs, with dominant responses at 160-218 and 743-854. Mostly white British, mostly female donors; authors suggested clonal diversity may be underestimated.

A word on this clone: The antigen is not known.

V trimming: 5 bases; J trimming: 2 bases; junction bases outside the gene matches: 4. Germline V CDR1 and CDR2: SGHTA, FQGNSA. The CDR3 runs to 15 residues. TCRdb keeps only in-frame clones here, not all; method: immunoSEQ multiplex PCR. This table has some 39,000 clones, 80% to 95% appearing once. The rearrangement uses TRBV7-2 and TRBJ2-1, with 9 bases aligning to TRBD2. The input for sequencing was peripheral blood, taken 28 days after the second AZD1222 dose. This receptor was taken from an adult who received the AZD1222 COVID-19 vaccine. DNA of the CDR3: TGTGCCAGCAGCAGAGAGCGGGGGGCCTACAATGAGCAGTTCTTC. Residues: CASSRERGAYNEQFF.